The next 18 T cell receptor beta chains were all read from a single sample in a study of monozygotic twins with inflammatory bowel disease. TCRdb processed the 5' RACE reads again and assigns one entry to each CDR3 protein, with no DNA. Its table lists about 210,000 distinct CDR3 sequences. Sequenced: blood. These receptors came from a human donor with ulcerative colitis or Crohn's disease, or a healthy co-twin of an affected twin (not recorded which).

J is TRBJ1-2 and V is TRBV29-1; TCRdb names TRBD1, which stays unverified in the absence of DNA. CDR3 length: 15 residues. Per germline, CDR1 SQVTM and CDR2 ANQGSEA. CDR3: CSATGGGQFSRGYTF.

The rearrangement links TRBV3-1 to TRBJ2-1; no DNA is available, so the TRBD1 call from TCRdb remains unchecked. Germline CDR1 LGHDT, CDR2 YNNKEL (reference sequence). This CDR3 contains 13 residues. The chain's CDR3 is CASSQSGGDEQFF.

The chain carries TRBV5-1 and TRBJ1-1; TCRdb proposes TRBD1, but this gene call is untestable without DNA. The CDR3 is made up of 14 amino acids. Germline V gives CDR1 SGHRS, CDR2 YFSETQ. CDR3 amino acids: CASSLDSQMGTAFF.

The V gene is TRBV5-1, the J gene TRBJ1-2. The CDR3 has 12 residues. CDR1 and CDR2 from the germline V gene are SGHRS and YFSETQ. CDR3 in amino acids: CASSLSTTGYTF.

The CDR3 here is CASTRLAGGTDTQYF. This chain links TRBV5-1 with TRBJ2-3; no DNA is available, so the TRBD2 call from TCRdb remains unchecked. The CDR3 has 15 residues. CDR1 and CDR2 (germline): SGHRS, YFSETQ.

This chain uses TRBV6-6 with TRBJ2-4; the TCRdb D gene call, TRBD2, has no DNA to confirm it. The CDR3 sequence is 14 residues long. Germline assignment: CDR1 MNHNY and CDR2 SVGAGI (reference sequence). The CDR3 protein is CASSSLPGGNIQYF.

The chain is built from TRBV7-6 and TRBJ1-1; the TCRdb call, TRBD1, lacks DNA for checking. This CDR3 comprises 15 residues. Germline CDR1 and CDR2: SGHVS and FNYEAQ. The CDR3 region is CASSLDPDGGTEAFF. The full variable domain, its missing parts supplied by reference TRBV7-6 and TRBJ1-1, is GAGVSQSPRYKVTKRGQDVALRCDPISGHVSLYWYRQALGQGPEFLTYFNYEAQQDKSGLPNDRFSAERPEGSISTLTIQRTEQRDSAMYRCASSLDPDGGTEAFFGQGTRLTVV.

The chain recombines TRBV15 with TRBJ1-2. CDR3 length: 16 residues. CDR1 is LNHNV, CDR2 YYDKDF, per germline (reference sequence). Here the CDR3 reads CATSRDKMGTAYGYTF.

This chain's CDR3 is CASSFGRAWSTDTQYF. V usage is TRBV5-1 and J usage is TRBJ2-3; TCRdb gives TRBD2 as the D gene, but with no DNA this cannot be confirmed. Looked up from germline, CDR1 is SGHRS and CDR2 is YFSETQ. The CDR3 has 16 amino acids.

This chain uses TRBV20-1 with TRBJ2-1; the TRBD2 assignment by TCRdb is unverifiable without DNA. The germline gives CDR1 DFQATT, CDR2 SNEGSKA (reference sequence). The CDR3 has 14 residues. The CDR3 sequence is CSAIPRGGYNEQFF.

The V call is TRBV7-8, the J call TRBJ1-5. Germline V gene lookup returns CDR1 SGHVS and CDR2 FQNEAQ. The CDR3 contains 16 residues. CDR3 sequence reads: CASSHGRPPDYQPQHF.

The chain couples TRBV19 to TRBJ1-5. CDR3 size: 17 residues. Germline CDR1 and CDR2: LNHDA and SQIVND (reference sequence). This CDR3 is CASSIDRRPDAGQPQHF.

The genes are TRBV29-1 and TRBJ2-7; the D call from TCRdb, TRBD1, cannot be confirmed without DNA. The germline CDR1 and CDR2 sequences are SQVTM and ANQGSEA. This CDR3 has 12 amino acids. CDR3 sequence: CSAETGAYEQYF.

V usage is TRBV6-1 and J usage is TRBJ2-7; TCRdb designates TRBD1, a call that cannot be tested without DNA. Germline V gene sequence: CDR1 MNHNS, CDR2 SASEGT. The CDR3 spans 14 residues. CDR3 amino acids: CASRIPGALYEQYF.

The chain recombines TRBV6-1 with TRBJ2-1; TCRdb indicates TRBD2, and absent DNA this call remains unverified. CDR1 is MNHNS and CDR2 is SASEGT in the germline V gene. CDR3 length: 15 amino acids. CDR3 amino acids: CASNRDYRSYNEQFF.

V and J are TRBV5-1 and TRBJ2-5; TCRdb returns TRBD1, unconfirmable since there is no DNA. Germline V gene sequence: CDR1 SGHRS, CDR2 YFSETQ. The CDR3 length is 16 residues. The CDR3 region is CASSLAVSGGGETQYF.

V gene TRBV20-1 combines with J gene TRBJ2-1. Germline CDR1 is DFQATT and CDR2 is SNEGSKA (reference sequence). The CDR3 has 13 residues. The CDR3 spells CSAIRDSYNEQFF.

The chain uses TRBV10-3 and TRBJ1-1. The germline gives CDR1 ENHRY, CDR2 SYGVKD. The CDR3 totals 12 residues. CDR3 amino acids: CAISEWSTEAFF.